The next 20 T cell receptor beta chains were all read from a single sample in a study of T cells in Graves' hyperthyroidism and ophthalmopathy. The investigators amplified TCR beta CDR3 regions from RNA transcripts. The HTBI set primed first-round TCR CDR3 RT-PCR. One entry per CDR3 protein, called by TCRdb with MiXCR from the multiplex PCR reads. Of 380,000 or so distinct CDR3 sequences listed, approximately 13% are singletons. Material for sequencing was blood. The receptors derive from a man younger than 40 with Graves' hyperthyroidism that later progressed to Graves' ophthalmopathy.

This clonotype has at least ten counts. The chain couples TRBV6-6 to TRBJ2-7, with D possibly TRBD2 on 6 matching bases. In germline, CDR1 is MNHNY, CDR2 SVGAGI (reference sequence). Deletions cut 2 bases from V and 6 bases from J, with 17 bases between. The CDR3 length is 15 residues. The CDR3 DNA follows: TGTGCCAGCAGTTACGTGGGGGGTCTACTATCCGAGCAGTACTTC. This translates into CASSYVGGLLSEQYF.

In this sample, this clonotype turned up a few times. The chain carries TRBV7-9 and TRBJ2-6; D uncertain. Trimming removed 5 bases at V and 3 bases at J, with 17 bases between. Germline V gives CDR1 SEHNR, CDR2 FQNEAQ (reference sequence). This CDR3 is 17 amino acids long. Here the CDR3 reads CASSPGRDRRGANVLTF. The CDR3, as DNA: TGTGCCAGCAGCCCTGGCCGCGATCGTCGTGGGGCCAACGTCCTGACTTTC.

The chain couples TRBV4-1 to TRBJ1-5; 9 nucleotides match TRBD1. Germline V gene lookup returns CDR1 MGHRA and CDR2 YSYEKL. The CDR3 loop spans 16 amino acids. Trimming at V came to 1 base and at J to 6 bases, leaving 7 bases not matched to a gene. CDR3 in amino acids: CASSQVGQGRPQPQHF. The CDR3 DNA sequence: TGCGCCAGCAGCCAAGTTGGACAGGGGAGGCCTCAGCCCCAGCATTTT.

This clonotype was found many times. The rearrangement uses TRBV18 and TRBJ1-1, with 7 bases fitting TRBD1. The germline gives CDR1 KGHSH, CDR2 LQKENI. The length of the CDR3 is 13 residues. With 6 bases clipped from V and 3 bases from J, the junction kept 4 bases outside the gene matches. The CDR3 DNA reads TGTGCCAGCTCGGTGGGACAGTACACTGAAGCTTTCTTT. Residues: CASSVGQYTEAFF.

This clonotype occurred many times. V and J are TRBV24-1 and TRBJ1-2, with D unresolved. V dropped 0 bases and J dropped 3 bases, with 7 bases sitting between them. Germline assignment: CDR1 KGHDR and CDR2 SFDVKD. CDR3 size: 14 residues. CDR3 loop: CATSDLYVDYGYTF. As DNA, the CDR3 is TGTGCCACCAGTGATTTGTACGTCGACTATGGCTACACCTTC.

The chain joins TRBV7-9 to TRBJ2-5; either TRBD1 or TRBD2 may supply D (6 bases each). The V and J ends lost 6 bases and 5 bases respectively, with 13 bases between them. Germline values: CDR1 SEHNR, CDR2 FQNEAQ (reference sequence). This CDR3 has 13 residues. The CDR3 loop reads CASRPRGPETQYF. In DNA form, the CDR3 reads TGTGCCAGCAGGCCCCGGGGGCCCGAGACCCAGTACTTC.

This clonotype was detected ten times or more. This sequence joins TRBV5-8 and TRBJ1-2, with D possibly TRBD1 on 5 matching bases. The V end was cut by 0 bases, the J end by 2 bases, with 8 bases between. CDR3 length: 14 amino acids. CDR1 and CDR2 from the germline V gene are SGHTS and YDEGEE. As DNA, the CDR3 is TGTGCCAGCAGCTTGGAGTCAGGGAACTATGGCTACACCTTC. It specifies CASSLESGNYGYTF. Filled out from reference TRBV5-8 and TRBJ1-2, the complete variable domain reads EAGVTQSPTHLIKTRGQQATLRCSPISGHTSVYWYQQALGLGLQFLLWYDEGEERNRGNFPPRFSGRQFPNYSSELNVNALELEDSALYLCASSLESGNYGYTFGSGTRLTVV.

This clonotype was counted only a few times. CDR3 in amino acids: CASRDRGDTSTDTQYF. CDR3 in DNA: TGTGCCAGCAGGGATCGGGGGGACACAAGCACAGATACGCAGTATTTT. The J gene is TRBJ2-3, the V gene TRBV6-1, with TRBD2 as a possible D gene (7 bases). The CDR3 sequence is 16 residues long. Trimming took off 6 bases at V and 0 bases at J, with 16 bases between the two ends. CDR1 is MNHNS and CDR2 is SASEGT in the germline V gene.

This clonotype was seen many times. The rearrangement joins TRBV5-1 to TRBJ2-7, with 9 bases aligning to TRBD1. This CDR3 region has 13 residues. V trimming: 4 bases; J trimming: 4 bases; junction bases outside the gene matches: 3. Germline CDR1 reads SGHRS; CDR2 reads YFSETQ. The CDR3 region has the DNA TGCGCCAGCAGCAGAGGACAGGGGTACGAGCAGTACTTC. Its protein is CASSRGQGYEQYF.

The sample holds many counts of this clonotype. The chain employs TRBV7-9 and TRBJ1-1; D may be TRBD1 (6 bases). Germline V gene data show CDR1 as SEHNR and CDR2 as FQNEAQ (reference sequence). This CDR3 has 16 amino acids. V lost 8 bases to trimming and J lost 0 bases, with 19 bases between them. The DNA for the CDR3 is TGTGCCAGCCCTGCACAGGGCCTTGGGATGAACACTGAAGCTTTCTTT. Translation gives CASPAQGLGMNTEAFF.

Turning to this clonotype: A much larger clone lies a single base off, so this may be a read error. The chain is built from TRBV3-1 and TRBJ2-3, with D tentatively TRBD1 or TRBD2 (5 bases each). CDR1 is LGHDT and CDR2 is YNNKEL in the germline V gene (reference sequence). The CDR3 has 15 amino acids. For the CDR3, the DNA is TGTGCCAGCAGCCAAGAATTGGGGACCACAGGTACGCAGTATTTT. It is translated as CASSQELGTTGTQYF.

This clonotype was seen a handful of times. V and J are TRBV5-1 and TRBJ1-2, with 7 bases that match TRBD1. Germline CDR1 reads SGHRS; CDR2 reads YFSETQ. This CDR3 is built from 13 residues. The V segment lost 4 bases and the J segment 3 bases; nucleotides outside the gene matches: 3. The CDR3: CASSTDRHYGYTF. The DNA for the CDR3 is TGCGCCAGCAGCACGGACAGGCACTATGGCTACACCTTC. The whole variable domain, remainder taken from reference TRBV5-1 and TRBJ1-2, is KAGVTQTPRYLIKTRGQQVTLSCSPISGHRSVSWYQQTPGQGLQFLFEYFSETQRNKGNFPGRFSGRQFSNSRSEMNVSTLELGDSALYLCASSTDRHYGYTFGSGTRLTVV.

This clonotype was recorded at least ten times. The chain has TRBV28 and TRBJ2-1, with TRBD2 as a possible D gene (6 bases). The V gene lost 5 bases and the J gene lost 9 bases, with 23 bases spanning the gap. Looked up from germline, CDR1 is MDHEN and CDR2 is SYDVKM. The CDR3 extends over 16 amino acids. The DNA for the CDR3 is TGTGCCAGCAGTACATCTCCGCGACTAGTTAGGGGTGAGCAGTTCTTC. Its translation: CASSTSPRLVRGEQFF.

There are many counts of this clonotype. J is TRBJ2-3 and V is TRBV7-8; 12 bases are shared with TRBD2. Germline CDR1 SGHVS, CDR2 FQNEAQ. The CDR3 totals 16 residues. V gave up 6 bases and J gave up 3 bases; unmatched junction bases: 7. This CDR3 reads CASRALAGGPTDTQYF. The CDR3 DNA is TGTGCCAGCAGGGCCCTAGCGGGGGGGCCTACAGATACGCAGTATTTT.

This clonotype occurred many times. The chain recombines TRBV2 with TRBJ2-7, with TRBD2 matching 10 bases. CDR1 and CDR2 from the germline V gene are SNHLY and FYNNEI. The CDR3 totals 13 residues. The trim removed 9 bases at V and 3 bases at J, leaving 5 bases unmatched. The CDR3 sequence is CARGTSDFYEQYF. CDR3 sequence (DNA): TGTGCCAGGGGGACTAGCGATTTCTACGAGCAGTACTTC.

This clonotype was counted ten times or more. The gene calls are TRBV5-1 and TRBJ1-2, with D maybe TRBD1 (5 bases). This CDR3 region has 15 residues. With 3 bases removed from V and 8 bases from J, the gap between germline ends came to 20 bases. Germline-derived CDR1 and CDR2 are SGHRS and YFSETQ. CDR3 loop: CASSSEGALKNGYTF. The CDR3 DNA reads as TGCGCCAGCAGCTCGGAAGGGGCCTTAAAGAACGGCTACACCTTC.

The chain couples TRBV6-1 to TRBJ1-1, with TRBD1 identical over 8 bases. Germline CDR1 reads MNHNS; CDR2 reads SASEGT. This CDR3 region has 15 residues. V lost 0 bases, J lost 8 bases, and 8 bases stayed unmatched. The CDR3 DNA reads as TGTGCCAGCAGTGAAGCACGGACAGGGAGAATCGAAGCTTTCTTT. It yields the protein CASSEARTGRIEAFF.

This clonotype was counted many times. The V and J genes are TRBV3-1 and TRBJ2-5; 13 bases are shared with TRBD2. The germline V gene encodes CDR1 LGHDT and CDR2 YNNKEL (reference sequence). The V gene end was trimmed by 0 bases and the J gene end by 4 bases; junction bases not matched to a gene: 2. This CDR3 comprises 16 residues. The CDR3: CASSQELAGGRETQYF. The DNA of the CDR3 is TGTGCCAGCAGCCAAGAACTAGCGGGGGGGCGAGAGACCCAGTACTTC.

This clonotype was counted at least ten times. V usage is TRBV12-3 or TRBV12-4 and J usage is TRBJ1-3, with D perhaps TRBD1 (5 bases). The CDR3 is 16 amino acids. The V gene lost 6 bases and the J gene lost 0 bases, with 15 bases spanning the gap. The CDR3 here is CASRTGTGSSGNTIYF. Here the CDR3 DNA reads TGTGCCAGCAGGACCGGGACGGGTAGCTCTGGAAACACCATATATTTT.

Many counts were recorded for this clonotype. The chain joins TRBV28 to TRBJ2-7, with 10 bases lining up with TRBD2. The CDR3 is 15 amino acids. CDR1 MDHEN and CDR2 SYDVKM come from the germline V gene. Trimming at V came to 6 bases and at J to 5 bases, leaving 10 bases not matched to a gene. CDR3 nucleotides: TGTGCCAGCAGAACACCTAGCGGGGGCCTTGACGAGCAGTACTTC. Protein: CASRTPSGGLDEQYF.